These 9 T cell receptor beta chains originate from one sample sequenced in a study of blood T cell repertoires in COVID-19. Measured with immunoSEQ multiplex PCR; TCRdb has only the in-frame clones, and not every one. In the table there are more than 200,000 clones, 65% to 90% of which are singletons. Sequencing was carried out using peripheral blood. These receptors originate from a woman of 80 years or more with active or convalescent COVID-19.

V is TRBV10-3 and J is TRBJ1-6; the D gene is possibly TRBD1 (6 bases). The CDR3 has 19 amino acids. Trimming took off 4 bases at V and 0 bases at J, with 19 bases between the two ends. From germline, CDR1 is ENHRY and CDR2 SYGVKD. The CDR3 bases are TGTGCCATCAGTGGAGGGGGGGGTCCTCCGGGCTCCTATAATTCACCCCTCCACTTT. Translation: CAISGGGGPPGSYNSPLHF.

The chain employs TRBV28 and TRBJ2-5, with 13 bases aligning to TRBD2. V lost 5 bases, J lost 3 bases, and 6 bases stayed unmatched. There are 16 residues in the CDR3. CDR1 is MDHEN and CDR2 is SYDVKM in the germline V gene. CDR3 bases: TGTGCCAGCAGTCCAGGGACTAGCGGGACCAAAGAGACCCAGTACTTC. Translating gives CASSPGTSGTKETQYF.

The genes are TRBV28 and TRBJ2-3; TRBD2 matches 13 bases. Per germline, CDR1 MDHEN and CDR2 SYDVKM. The CDR3 covers 16 residues. The J segment lost 4 bases and the V segment lost 5 bases, leaving 6 bases of the junction unmatched. CDR3 loop: CASSHGLAGVADTQYF. The CDR3 coding sequence is TGTGCCAGCAGTCACGGACTAGCGGGGGTAGCAGATACGCAGTATTTT.

This chain connects TRBV7-2 to TRBJ1-4; weak D call: TRBD1 (6 bases). V was shortened by 5 bases and J by 8 bases, with 18 bases between the two germline ends. This CDR3 region has 15 residues. Germline CDR1 and CDR2: SGHTA and FQGNSA. The CDR3 loop reads CASSPLGGAGEKLFF. The CDR3 DNA reads as TGTGCCAGCAGCCCGCTCGGGGGGGCTGGGGAAAAACTGTTTTTT.

This clone occurred once. The gene calls are TRBV21-1 and TRBJ2-2; the D segment call TRBD1 is taken from the table without a DNA check. TRBV21-1 is an annotated pseudogene. The CDR3 loop spans 19 amino acids. CDR3 DNA sequence: TGTGCCAGCAGCAAAGGTCCCCGGGACACTCTTGCGAACACCGGGGAGCTGTTTTTT. The encoded protein is CASSKGPRDTLANTGELFF.

V gene TRBV25-1 combines with J gene TRBJ1-2; possible D gene TRBD1, 5 bases. Trimming took 8 bases from V and 6 from J, leaving 13 bases between them. CDR1 and CDR2 from the germline V gene are MGHDK and SYGVNS. The length of the CDR3 is 12 residues. The CDR3 spells CASQGNEDGYTF. CDR3 coding DNA: TGTGCCAGCCAGGGAAATGAAGATGGCTACACCTTC.

J is TRBJ1-1 and V is TRBV2; 7 bases are shared with TRBD1. The CDR3 has 13 amino acids. V lost 6 bases, J lost 6 bases, and 7 bases stayed unmatched. The germline gives CDR1 SNHLY, CDR2 FYNNEI. CDR3 sequence reads: CASRDRKGAEAFF. The CDR3 DNA is TGTGCCAGCAGGGACAGGAAGGGCGCTGAAGCTTTCTTT. Looking up the rest from reference TRBV2 and TRBJ1-1 gives the full variable domain: EPEVTQTPSHQVTQMGQEVILRCVPISNHLYFYWYRQILGQKVEFLVSFYNNEISEKSEIFDDQFSVERPDGSNFTLKIRSTKLEDSAMYFCASRDRKGAEAFFGQGTRLTVV.

The chain couples TRBV28 to TRBJ1-4, with TRBD1 as a possible D gene (6 bases). CDR3 length: 15 amino acids. V was shortened by 4 bases and J by 0 bases, with 9 bases between the two germline ends. CDR1 is MDHEN and CDR2 is SYDVKM in the germline V gene. In DNA form, the CDR3 reads TGTGCCAGCAGTTCCGCAGGGGCAACTAATGAAAAACTGTTTTTT. Translation: CASSSAGATNEKLFF.

The V gene is TRBV4-2, the J gene TRBJ2-7; TRBD2 matches at 12 bases. V was clipped by 0 bases and J by 7 bases; unmatched bases: 7. Germline V gene lookup returns CDR1 LGHNA and CDR2 YNFKEQ. The CDR3 contains 16 residues. The CDR3 DNA follows: TGTGCCAGCAGCCAAGATCGACTAGCGGGAGTAGGGGAGCAGTACTTC. Translating it yields CASSQDRLAGVGEQYF.